The source of this TCR beta chain is a study of blood T cell repertoires in COVID-19. Study at large: Nucleic acid was either cDNA or gDNA, and it came from T cells, B-cell-depleted T cells, or PBMCs.

V gave up 0 bases and J gave up 3 bases, with 12 bases separating them. From germline, CDR1 is SGHRS and CDR2 YFSETQ. The CDR3 spans 15 residues. The assay was immunoSEQ multiplex PCR, and TCRdb's table has in-frame clones only and misses some. This table holds around 150,000 clones, 65% to 85% found once. This receptor was taken from a man between 70 and 80 years old who had been exposed to COVID-19. Sequencing used PBMCs or T cells enriched from blood (not recorded which). The chain is built from TRBV5-1 and TRBJ2-5, with a tentative D call TRBD1 (5 bases). The CDR3 loop reads CASSLAGRAEETQYF. In DNA, the CDR3 is TGCGCCAGCAGCTTGGCCGGCAGGGCGGAAGAGACCCAGTACTTC.